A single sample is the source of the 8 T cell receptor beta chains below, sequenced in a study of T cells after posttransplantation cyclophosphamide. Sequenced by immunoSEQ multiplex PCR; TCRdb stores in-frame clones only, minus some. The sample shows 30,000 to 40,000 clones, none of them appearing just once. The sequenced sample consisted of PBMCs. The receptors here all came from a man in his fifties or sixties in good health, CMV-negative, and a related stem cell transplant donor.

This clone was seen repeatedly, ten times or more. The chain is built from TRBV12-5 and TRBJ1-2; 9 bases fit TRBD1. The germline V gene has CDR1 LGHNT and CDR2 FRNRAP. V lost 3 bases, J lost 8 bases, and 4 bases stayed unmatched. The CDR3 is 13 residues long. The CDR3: CASGFTDRGGYTF. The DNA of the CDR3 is TGTGCTAGTGGTTTTACGGACAGGGGCGGCTACACCTTC.

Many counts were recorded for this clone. The chain's CDR3 is CASSSRTGGDGYTF. CDR3 nucleotides: TGCGCCAGCAGCTCACGGACAGGGGGCGATGGCTACACCTTC. The gene calls are TRBV5-1 and TRBJ1-2, with 11 bases aligning to TRBD1. The CDR3 runs to 14 residues. The V and J ends lost 3 bases and 6 bases, in that order; junction bases with no gene match: 4. Per germline, CDR1 SGHRS and CDR2 YFSETQ.

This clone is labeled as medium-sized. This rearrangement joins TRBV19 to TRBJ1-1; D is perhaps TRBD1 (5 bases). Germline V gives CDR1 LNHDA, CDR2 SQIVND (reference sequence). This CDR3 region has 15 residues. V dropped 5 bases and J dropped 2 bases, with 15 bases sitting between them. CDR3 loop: CASSHFLGTNTEAFF. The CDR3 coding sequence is TGTGCCAGTAGTCACTTCCTAGGGACTAACACTGAAGCTTTCTTT.

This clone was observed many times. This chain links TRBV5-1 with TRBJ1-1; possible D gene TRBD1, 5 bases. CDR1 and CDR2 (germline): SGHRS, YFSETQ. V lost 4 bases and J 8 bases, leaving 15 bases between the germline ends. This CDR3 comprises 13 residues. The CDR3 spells CASSHGTPLEAFF. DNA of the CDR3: TGCGCCAGCAGCCACGGGACTCCCCTCGAAGCTTTCTTT.

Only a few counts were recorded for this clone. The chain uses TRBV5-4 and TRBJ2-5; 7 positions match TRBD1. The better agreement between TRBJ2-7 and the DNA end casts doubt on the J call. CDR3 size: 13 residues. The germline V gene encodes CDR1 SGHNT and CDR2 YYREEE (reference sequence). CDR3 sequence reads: CASSRQGAYEQYF. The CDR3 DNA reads TGTGCCAGCAGCCGACAGGGTGCCTACGAGCAGTACTTC.

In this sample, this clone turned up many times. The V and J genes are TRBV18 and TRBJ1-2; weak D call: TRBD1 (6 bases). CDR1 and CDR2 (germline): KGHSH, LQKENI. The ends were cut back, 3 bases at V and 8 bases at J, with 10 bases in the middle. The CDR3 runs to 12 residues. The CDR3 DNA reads TGTGCCAGCTCACCCTCAGGGGACGGCTACACCTTC. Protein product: CASSPSGDGYTF.

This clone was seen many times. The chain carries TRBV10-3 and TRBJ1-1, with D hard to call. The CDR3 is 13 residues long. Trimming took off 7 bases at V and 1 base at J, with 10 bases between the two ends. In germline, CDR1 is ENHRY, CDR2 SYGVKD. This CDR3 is CAITARENTEAFF. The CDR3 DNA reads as TGTGCCATCACCGCGAGGGAGAACACTGAAGCTTTCTTT.

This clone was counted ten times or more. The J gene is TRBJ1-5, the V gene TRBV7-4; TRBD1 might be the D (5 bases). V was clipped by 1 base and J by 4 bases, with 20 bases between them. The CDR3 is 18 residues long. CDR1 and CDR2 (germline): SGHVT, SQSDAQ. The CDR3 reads CASSLGLGVTDWNQPQHF. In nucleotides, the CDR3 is TGTGCCAGCAGCTTAGGGTTAGGGGTGACAGATTGGAATCAGCCCCAGCATTTT.